The present T cell receptor (beta chain) was sequenced within a study of cytomegalovirus exposure and HLA in healthy donors. The germline V and J ends were trimmed by 10 bases and 5 bases, with 21 bases remaining between them. Germline V lookup: CDR1 LNHDA, CDR2 SQIVND (reference sequence). This CDR3 spans 15 amino acids. The PCR used 60 Vbeta and 13 Jbeta primers. TCRdb's table, derived via immunoSEQ multiplex PCR, lists solely in-frame clones and lacks some. Among more than 95,000 clones listed, approximately 78% were seen once. V gene TRBV19 combines with J gene TRBJ2-1; a weak D match, TRBD1 (6 bases). What was sequenced was PBMCs. The source of this sequence is a woman aged 35 to 49 in good health and CMV-seronegative. CDR3 DNA: TGTGCCACCTCAGACCCGGGACACAGCGACAATGAGCAGTTCTTC. Translated, it gives CATSDPGHSDNEQFF.